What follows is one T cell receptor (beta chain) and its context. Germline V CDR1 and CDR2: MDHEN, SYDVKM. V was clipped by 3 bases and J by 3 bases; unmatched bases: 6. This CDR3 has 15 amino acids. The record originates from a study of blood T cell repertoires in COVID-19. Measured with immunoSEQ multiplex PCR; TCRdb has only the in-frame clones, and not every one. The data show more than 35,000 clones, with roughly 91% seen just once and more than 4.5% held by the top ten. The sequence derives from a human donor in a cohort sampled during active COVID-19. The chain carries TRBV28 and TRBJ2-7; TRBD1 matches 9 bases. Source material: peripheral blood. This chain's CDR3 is CASSFTGTGYYEQYF. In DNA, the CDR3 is TGTGCCAGCAGTTTCACCGGGACAGGGTACTACGAGCAGTACTTC.